Listed here are 21 T cell receptor beta chains from one sample, sequenced in a study of metastatic and nonmetastatic thyroid tumors. No treatment had been given to any patient before thyroid surgery. TCRdb re-analyzed the PCR reads through MiXCR. The sample comprises approximately 60,000 clones, less than 30% of which are singletons, and about a sixth rests with the top ten. The sequenced sample consisted of blood. The receptor source for this set is a female donor with papillary thyroid cancer or a benign thyroid nodule (not recorded which). Some clones in this sample may be carry-over from other donors' samples.

The V call is TRBV28, the J call TRBJ1-5; D unresolved. Per germline, CDR1 MDHEN and CDR2 SYDVKM. This CDR3 comprises 16 residues. Trimming removed 3 bases from V and 2 bases from J, with 14 bases in between. CDR3 DNA: TGTGCCAGCAGTTTTATTTCGATCCTGCGCAATCAGCCCCAGCATTTT. This gives the protein CASSFISILRNQPQHF. The variable domain in full, with the rest retrieved from reference TRBV28 and TRBJ1-5, is DVKVTQSSRYLVKRTGEKVFLECVQDMDHENMFWYRQDPGLGLRLIYFSYDVKMKEKGDIPEGYSVSREKKERFSLILESASTNQTSMYLCASSFISILRNQPQHFGDGTRLSIL.

This CDR3 reads CASTPGGWETQYF. The CDR3 DNA reads as TGTGCCAGCACCCCAGGGGGCTGGGAGACCCAGTACTTC. V usage is TRBV12-3 or TRBV12-4 and J usage is TRBJ2-5; 8 bases are shared with TRBD1. Trimming took 7 bases from V and 5 from J; bases not matched to a gene: 6. This CDR3 has 13 amino acids.

This clone occurred many times. The J gene is TRBJ2-4, the V gene TRBV7-2, with a possible D match to TRBD1 (6 bases). Trimming left V 5 bases short and J 1 base short, with 15 bases between. Germline assignment: CDR1 SGHTA and CDR2 FQGNSA. This CDR3 comprises 16 residues. CDR3 nucleotides: TGTGCCAGCAGCCCTACCCCGACAGGTGCCAAAAACATTCAGTACTTC. It translates to CASSPTPTGAKNIQYF.

This chain links TRBV7-6 with TRBJ2-7; 9 bases map to TRBD2. Germline CDR1 reads SGHVS; CDR2 reads FNYEAQ. The CDR3 sequence is 14 residues long. Trimming at V came to 6 bases and at J to 2 bases, leaving 5 bases not matched to a gene. Here the CDR3 DNA reads TGTGCCAGCAGTTTTAGCGGGGGCCCCTACGAGCAGTACTTC. It encodes CASSFSGGPYEQYF.

This chain links TRBV6-1 with TRBJ2-2; TRBD2 aligns across 7 bases. Germline V CDR1 and CDR2: MNHNS, SASEGT. The CDR3 loop spans 13 amino acids. The ends lost 11 bases at V and 3 bases at J; junction bases unmatched: 6. CDR3 in amino acids: CACRRGDTGELFF. CDR3 sequence (DNA): TGTGCCTGCCGCCGGGGGGACACCGGGGAGCTGTTTTTT.

V usage is TRBV7-8 and J usage is TRBJ1-1; D remains ambiguous. CDR1 and CDR2 from the germline V gene are SGHVS and FQNEAQ. This CDR3 spans 12 amino acids. V was shortened by 6 bases and J by 8 bases, with 13 bases between the two germline ends. The chain's CDR3 is CASRPFKAEAFF. The CDR3 DNA reads TGTGCCAGCAGACCTTTTAAGGCGGAAGCTTTCTTT.

This clone was recorded many times. The chain employs TRBV7-9 and TRBJ2-1; D is unclear. The CDR3 length is 15 residues. V was shortened by 5 bases and J by 7 bases, with 18 bases between the two germline ends. Germline lookup yields CDR1 SEHNR and CDR2 FQNEAQ (reference sequence). Written as DNA, the CDR3 is TGTGCCAGCAGCCTTACTGGTGGGATGGGGAATGAGCAGTTCTTC. It specifies CASSLTGGMGNEQFF.

The gene calls are TRBV11-3 and TRBJ2-7, with D perhaps TRBD1 or TRBD2 (5 bases each). Germline CDR1 SGHNT, CDR2 YENEEA. This CDR3 contains 14 residues. Trimming removed 5 bases from V and 0 bases from J, with 11 bases in between. CDR3 protein: CASSRDPSSYEQYF. The CDR3 nucleotides read TGTGCCAGCAGCCGGGACCCAAGCTCCTACGAGCAGTACTTC.

This clone was counted a few times. The chain's CDR3 is CASSRHRGKRSGNNEQYF. CDR3 bases: TGTGCCAGCAGCAGACACAGGGGGAAACGAAGCGGGAACAACGAGCAGTACTTC. This chain connects TRBV6-6 to TRBJ2-7; TRBD1 is a possible D gene (8 bases). V was clipped by 6 bases and J by 5 bases, with 29 bases between them. The length of the CDR3 is 18 residues. CDR1 is MNHNY, CDR2 SVGAGI, per germline (reference sequence).

The chain joins TRBV5-1 to TRBJ2-2; weak D call: TRBD2 (5 bases). CDR3 length: 16 amino acids. The germline V gene encodes CDR1 SGHRS and CDR2 YFSETQ. V lost 2 bases to trimming and J lost 3 bases, with 14 bases between them. The CDR3 DNA reads TGCGCCAGCAGCTTCGGTCCTCTCGGGGACACCGGGGAGCTGTTTTTT. It encodes CASSFGPLGDTGELFF. Variable domain in full (rest from reference TRBV5-1 and TRBJ2-2): KAGVTQTPRYLIKTRGQQVTLSCSPISGHRSVSWYQQTPGQGLQFLFEYFSETQRNKGNFPGRFSGRQFSNSRSEMNVSTLELGDSALYLCASSFGPLGDTGELFFGEGSRLTVL.

The chain employs TRBV28 and TRBJ2-3; 7 nucleotides match TRBD2. J was trimmed by 1 base and V by 7 bases; bases with no gene match: 8. The CDR3 has 15 residues. Germline values: CDR1 MDHEN, CDR2 SYDVKM. The CDR3 sequence is CASNWGGSGTDTQYF. As DNA, the CDR3 is TGTGCCAGCAACTGGGGCGGGAGTGGCACAGATACGCAGTATTTT.

This clone was seen a handful of times. V usage is TRBV11-2 and J usage is TRBJ1-6; 8 positions match TRBD1. V was pared by 5 bases and J by 0 bases, with 6 bases of the junction left unmatched. This CDR3 is 17 amino acids long. The germline V gene has CDR1 SGHAT and CDR2 FQNNGV. DNA of the CDR3: TGTGCCAGCAGCCAGGGACAGGCCAGCTCCTATAATTCACCCCTCCACTTT. This gives the protein CASSQGQASSYNSPLHF.

This chain links TRBV6-5 with TRBJ2-7; no clear D. Per germline, CDR1 MNHEY and CDR2 SVGAGI. The CDR3 covers 13 residues. V lost 2 bases and J lost 4, with 9 bases in between. The CDR3 loop is CASSYRQMYEQYF. The DNA of the CDR3 is TGTGCCAGCAGTTACCGGCAGATGTACGAGCAGTACTTC.

This clone was seen only a few times. The chain is built from TRBV2 and TRBJ1-6; D call uncertain. Germline V gives CDR1 SNHLY, CDR2 FYNNEI. With 8 bases removed from V and 1 base from J, the gap between germline ends came to 15 bases. There are 16 residues in the CDR3. This chain's CDR3 is CASVFDWGSYNSPLHF. CDR3 nucleotide sequence: TGTGCCAGCGTTTTCGACTGGGGTTCCTATAATTCACCCCTCCACTTT.

This sequence joins TRBV20-1 and TRBJ2-7; D perhaps matches TRBD1 (6 bases). This CDR3 spans 15 amino acids. Germline V gives CDR1 DFQATT, CDR2 SNEGSKA (reference sequence). V lost 5 bases, J lost 3 bases, and 20 bases lay in between. The CDR3 DNA sequence: TGCAGTGCTCCATTTCAGACAGGAGTTAACTACGAGCAGTACTTC. This sequence encodes CSAPFQTGVNYEQYF.

This clone showed up just a few times. The sample holds other DNA sequences that translate to the same CDR3. DNA of the CDR3: TGTGCCAGCAGCCCCTTAGCGGGAGTCTACAATGAGCAGTTCTTC. Its translation: CASSPLAGVYNEQFF. The chain couples TRBV7-3 to TRBJ2-1, with 9 bases lining up with TRBD2. V trimming: 5 bases; J trimming: 3 bases; junction bases outside the gene matches: 5. The V gene's germline CDR1 is SGHTA and CDR2 FQGTGA. The CDR3 length is 15 residues. The full variable domain, its missing parts supplied by reference TRBV7-3 and TRBJ2-1, is GAGVSQTPSNKVTEKGKYVELRCDPISGHTALYWYRQSLGQGPEFLIYFQGTGAADDSGLPNDRFFAVRPEGSVSTLKIQRTERGDSAVYLCASSPLAGVYNEQFFGPGTRLTVL.

This chain links TRBV27 with TRBJ2-7; D may be TRBD1 or TRBD2 (5 bases each). CDR1 is MNHEY and CDR2 is SMNVEV in the germline V gene (reference sequence). This CDR3 is 15 amino acids long. Trimming took off 6 bases at V and 9 bases at J, with 24 bases between the two ends. CDR3 in amino acids: CASSYQLPGSTGQYF. CDR3 coding DNA: TGTGCCAGCAGCTACCAACTTCCGGGGTCCACAGGGCAGTACTTC.

In this sample, this clone turned up a few times. V is TRBV2 and J is TRBJ2-1; 10 bases align to TRBD2. The CDR3 covers 14 residues. With V trimmed by 4 bases and J by 10 bases, 7 bases remained unmatched. Germline V gene sequence: CDR1 SNHLY, CDR2 FYNNEI. In DNA form, the CDR3 reads TGTGCCAGCAGTGGGGCTAGCGGGAGAAGCGAGCAGTTCTTC. Its protein is CASSGASGRSEQFF.

Many counts were recorded for this clone. V is TRBV6-1 and J is TRBJ2-1; D may correspond to TRBD1 or TRBD2 (6 bases each). Germline V gene lookup returns CDR1 MNHNS and CDR2 SASEGT. The CDR3 contains 13 residues. The V and J ends lost 4 bases and 7 bases respectively, with 11 bases between them. The CDR3 DNA sequence: TGTGCCAGCAGTGCCGGGGGCCATAATGAGCAGTTCTTC. Amino acid sequence: CASSAGGHNEQFF.

This sequence joins TRBV20-1 and TRBJ1-5; D might be TRBD1 (5 bases). Germline V gene data show CDR1 as DFQATT and CDR2 as SNEGSKA (reference sequence). The CDR3 covers 17 residues. The V and J ends lost 1 base and 3 bases respectively, with 19 bases between them. The CDR3 is CSARGGLTVGVNQPQHF. The CDR3 DNA sequence: TGCAGTGCTAGAGGGGGGTTGACAGTGGGTGTCAATCAGCCCCAGCATTTT.

CDR3 region: CASSGGGGEQYF. The CDR3 DNA is TGTGCCAGTAGCGGCGGAGGAGGCGAGCAGTACTTC. The chain couples TRBV19 to TRBJ2-7; tentative D call: TRBD2 (5 bases). Germline V lookup: CDR1 LNHDA, CDR2 SQIVND (reference sequence). The ends were cut back, 6 bases at V and 6 bases at J, with 12 bases in the middle. This CDR3 spans 12 amino acids.